The entry below describes one T cell receptor (beta chain). The data derive from a study of blood T cell repertoires in COVID-19. Trimming removed 3 bases at V and 2 bases at J, with 10 bases between. The V gene's germline CDR1 is WSHSY and CDR2 SAAADI. CDR3 length: 14 amino acids. Only in-frame clones appear in the TCRdb table, and some are missing; sequencing was by immunoSEQ multiplex PCR. This table has a few hundred thousand clones, roughly 89% appearing once. Input material: peripheral blood. The chain is built from TRBV10-2 and TRBJ2-5; D perhaps matches TRBD2 (5 bases). This TCR came from a woman aged 40 to 50 who had recovered from COVID-19. CDR3 loop: CASSDFRGQETQYF. The CDR3 DNA sequence: TGCGCCAGCAGTGACTTCCGGGGTCAAGAGACCCAGTACTTC.